The clone carrying this T cell receptor (beta chain) was counted many times. Its target is unknown. This may arise from a read error, as a much more abundant clone is one base away. This specimen belongs to a study of metastatic and nonmetastatic thyroid tumors. On the study more broadly: Repertoire comparison spanned blood and tumor or nodule tissue of malignant and benign thyroid patients. Regarding the study as a whole: Benign nodules reportedly had significantly lower TCR beta diversity than malignant thyroid tumors in blood and tumor.

Thyroid surgery had not been preceded by any treatment in any patient. Trimming left V 8 bases short and J 2 bases short, with 8 bases between. CDR3 length: 12 amino acids. The germline V gene has CDR1 ENHRY and CDR2 SYGVKD. In the original analysis: Using the CDR3 differences seen across clinicopathological groups, the authors built a distant-metastasis classifier for papillary thyroid cancer, which was meant to discriminate distant-metastatic patients. TCRdb redid the clone calls on the PCR reads using MiXCR. The V and J calls here are based on TCRdb, not the publication. The sample carries around 20,000 clones, around a sixth recorded once.

The sequenced sample was blood. This sequence was found in a female donor with papillary thyroid cancer or a benign thyroid nodule (not recorded which). Some clones in this sample may be carry-over from other donors' samples. V is TRBV10-3 and J is TRBJ2-3; no clear D gene. The CDR3 sequence is CAIGATTDTQYF. CDR3 nucleotides: TGTGCCATCGGTGCCACCACAGATACGCAGTATTTT.